The 14 T cell receptor beta chains below were found in one sample sequenced in a study of T cell responses to AZD1222 COVID-19 vaccine. The method was immunoSEQ multiplex PCR; TCRdb's version includes in-frame clones alone and lacks a portion of them. Of 90,000 to 130,000 clones detected, roughly 92% appear once; the ten largest clones hold over 6%. Source: peripheral blood, taken on day 0 of AZD1222 vaccination. The receptors were gathered from an adult in good health.

The chain has TRBV6-5 and TRBJ1-1, with 11 bases that match TRBD1. The CDR3 spans 14 residues. V shed 6 bases and J 5 bases; nucleotides not matched to a gene: 5. Germline V gene sequence: CDR1 MNHEY, CDR2 SVGAGI. CDR3 DNA: TGTGCCAGCAGCAAGGACAGGGGGCGTACTGAAGCTTTCTTT. Its protein product is CASSKDRGRTEAFF.

The gene calls are TRBV18 and TRBJ2-7; D ambiguous. The length of the CDR3 is 12 residues. Germline values: CDR1 KGHSH, CDR2 LQKENI. The ends were cut back, 4 bases at V and 2 bases at J, with 6 bases in the middle. CDR3 region: CASSQATYEQYF. The CDR3 DNA reads TGTGCCAGCTCACAAGCAACCTACGAGCAGTACTTC.

The chain couples TRBV3-1 (or the pseudogene TRBV3-2) to TRBJ2-7; TRBD2 agrees at 13 bases. Germline CDR1 reads LGHDT; CDR2 reads YNNKEL (reference sequence). The CDR3 length is 15 residues. Trimming cost V 4 bases and J 4 bases; bases outside gene matches: 4. CDR3 nucleotides: TGTGCCAGCAGCCCCTCGGGACTAGCGGGGTACGAGCAGTACTTC. This gives the protein CASSPSGLAGYEQYF.

The CDR3 DNA is TGTGCCAGCGGAGGACTAGCGGAGGTCGGGGAGCTGTTTTTT. As protein: CASGGLAEVGELFF. This sequence joins TRBV7-2 and TRBJ2-2; TRBD2 matches 10 bases. Germline lookup yields CDR1 SGHTA and CDR2 FQGNSA. The V and J ends lost 8 bases and 7 bases, in that order; junction bases with no gene match: 7. The CDR3 extends over 14 amino acids. Drawing the rest from reference TRBV7-2 and TRBJ2-2, the complete variable domain is GAGVSQSPSNKVTEKGKDVELRCDPISGHTALYWYRQSLGQGLEFLIYFQGNSAPDKSGLPSDRFSAERTGGSVSTLTIQRTQQEDSAVYLCASGGLAEVGELFFGEGSRLTVL.

The V call is TRBV15, the J call TRBJ2-7, with D unclear. The V end lost 0 bases, the J end lost 3 bases, and 9 bases lay between the germline ends. Germline values: CDR1 LNHNV, CDR2 YYDKDF (reference sequence). CDR3 size: 14 residues. This CDR3 is CATSRDTAGYEQYF. As DNA, the CDR3 is TGTGCCACCAGCAGAGATACGGCCGGCTACGAGCAGTACTTC.

This clone has more than one count but fewer than ten. This sequence joins TRBV19 and TRBJ1-6; 7 nucleotides line up with TRBD1. Germline trimming cut 2 bases from V and 10 bases from J; bases unmatched to any gene: 8. CDR3 size: 15 residues. Germline V CDR1 and CDR2: LNHDA, SQIVND (reference sequence). The CDR3 is CASSIIKGARSPLHF. CDR3 nucleotides: TGTGCCAGTAGTATAATAAAGGGGGCAAGGTCACCCCTCCACTTT.

The chain is built from TRBV21-1 and TRBJ1-5; TRBD1, as called in the table, went unchecked against the DNA. TRBV21-1 is a known pseudogene. The CDR3 contains 17 residues. The CDR3 is CASSKDSPDSPTGPQHF. The CDR3 nucleotides are TGTGCCAGCAGCAAAGATTCCCCGGACAGCCCCACCGGGCCCCAGCATTTT.

The chain is built from TRBV11-2 and TRBJ1-6; D is unclear. The germline V and J ends were trimmed by 6 bases and 14 bases, with 23 bases remaining between them. Germline assignment: CDR1 SGHAT and CDR2 FQNNGV. There are 15 residues in the CDR3. CDR3 amino acids: CASSFPLGPYSSLHF. The CDR3 DNA reads as TGTGCCAGCAGTTTCCCTTTGGGTCCTTATAGTTCCCTCCACTTT.

V usage is TRBV10-1 and J usage is TRBJ2-5; 10 bases fit TRBD1. After removal of 6 bases from V and 7 bases from J, the junction contained 14 bases not matched to a gene. The CDR3 extends over 16 amino acids. Germline V lookup: CDR1 WNHNN, CDR2 SYGVQD (reference sequence). CDR3 loop: CASSYARDRGLGTQYF. CDR3 in DNA: TGCGCCAGCAGCTACGCCCGGGACAGGGGATTGGGGACCCAGTACTTC.

V gene TRBV19 combines with J gene TRBJ1-1; D is undetermined. Germline lookup yields CDR1 LNHDA and CDR2 SQIVND (reference sequence). Trimming left V 9 bases short and J 6 bases short, with 14 bases between. CDR3 length: 12 residues. The CDR3 coding sequence is TGTGCCAGCCGGAATGGGTTGGCTGAAGCTTTCTTT. It specifies CASRNGLAEAFF.

This sequence joins TRBV5-1 and TRBJ2-1, with 12 bases that match TRBD2. J was trimmed by 7 bases and V by 1 base; bases with no gene match: 9. The length of the CDR3 is 17 residues. Germline assignment: CDR1 SGHRS and CDR2 YFSETQ. The CDR3 region is CASSLLPLAGGRNEQFF. As DNA, the CDR3 is TGCGCCAGCAGCTTGCTCCCTCTAGCGGGGGGGCGGAATGAGCAGTTCTTC.

The chain joins TRBV5-1 to TRBJ1-1; 7 nucleotides match TRBD1. The CDR3 is 13 amino acids. Germline trimming cut 8 bases from V and 0 bases from J; bases unmatched to any gene: 4. Per germline, CDR1 SGHRS and CDR2 YFSETQ. DNA of the CDR3: TGCGCCAGTAGACAGGGACTGAACACTGAAGCTTTCTTT. It codes for CASRQGLNTEAFF.

The genes are TRBV19 and TRBJ1-5; D call uncertain. The V gene lost 3 bases and the J gene lost 9 bases, with 12 bases spanning the gap. The CDR3 spans 13 residues. Germline V gives CDR1 LNHDA, CDR2 SQIVND (reference sequence). CDR3 sequence (DNA): TGTGCCAGTAGTATTGACACAAGAAGGCCCCAGCATTTT. It translates to CASSIDTRRPQHF.

The V and J genes are TRBV5-6 and TRBJ1-1; the match to TRBD1 covers 7 bases. Germline V gene lookup returns CDR1 SGHDT and CDR2 YYEEEE. The CDR3 contains 14 residues. The V segment lost 4 bases and the J segment 4 bases; nucleotides outside the gene matches: 7. The CDR3 loop reads CASSGIQGSTEAFF. Written as DNA, the CDR3 is TGTGCCAGCAGCGGGATACAGGGGAGCACTGAAGCTTTCTTT.